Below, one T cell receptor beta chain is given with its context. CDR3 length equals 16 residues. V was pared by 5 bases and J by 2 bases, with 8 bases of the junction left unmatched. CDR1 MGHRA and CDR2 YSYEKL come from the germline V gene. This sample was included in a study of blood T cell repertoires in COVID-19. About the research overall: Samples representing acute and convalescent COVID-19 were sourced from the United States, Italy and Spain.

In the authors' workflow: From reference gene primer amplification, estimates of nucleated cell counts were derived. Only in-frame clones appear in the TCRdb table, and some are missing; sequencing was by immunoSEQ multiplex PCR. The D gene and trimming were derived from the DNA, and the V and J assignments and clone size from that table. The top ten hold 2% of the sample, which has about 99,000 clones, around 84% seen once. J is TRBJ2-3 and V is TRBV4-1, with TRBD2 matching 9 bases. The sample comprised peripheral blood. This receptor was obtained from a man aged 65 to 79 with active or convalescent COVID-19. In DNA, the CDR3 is TGCGCCAGCAGCGCTAGACTAGCGGATTACACAGATACGCAGTATTTT. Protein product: CASSARLADYTDTQYF.